This T cell receptor (beta chain) was found in a study of blood T cell repertoires in COVID-19. Study as a whole: From the United States, Italy and Spain came samples of acute and convalescent COVID-19.

Per the study methods: The authors estimated nucleated cell counts from reference gene primer amplification. Sequenced by immunoSEQ multiplex PCR; TCRdb stores in-frame clones only, minus some. V, J and clone size derive from that table, while D and trimming were established from the DNA sequence. The data show some 270,000 clones, approximately 90% seen once. CDR3 size: 13 residues. Trimming took 2 bases from V and 8 from J, leaving 12 bases between them. In germline, CDR1 is LGHDT, CDR2 YNNKEL (reference sequence). Those enrolled, adults aged 18 to 89 years, came from about two dozen US areas. A PCR-confirmed or clinician-diagnosed COVID-19 case had contacted exposed participants within 2 weeks of entry.

This clonotype was obtained from a man aged 40-55 years who had been exposed to COVID-19. The rearrangement joins TRBV3-1 (or the pseudogene TRBV3-2) to TRBJ1-1, with TRBD1 as a possible D gene (6 bases). What was sequenced was PBMCs or T cells enriched from blood (not recorded which). The CDR3 loop is CASSQRTVSEAFF. CDR3 nucleotides: TGTGCCAGCAGCCAACGGACAGTTTCGGAAGCTTTCTTT.